Below, 11 T cell receptor beta chains from the same sample are listed, as sequenced in a study of T cell responses to AZD1222 COVID-19 vaccine. Only in-frame clones appear in the TCRdb table, and some are missing; sequencing was by immunoSEQ multiplex PCR. The sample gives fewer than 150,000 clones, 85% to 95% of which show up once; roughly 1% is in the top ten. Source: peripheral blood, taken on day 0 of AZD1222 vaccination. The receptors shown here come from an adult in good health.

The chain has TRBV12-3 or TRBV12-4 and TRBJ1-6, with 7 bases lining up with TRBD1. V trimming: 6 bases; J trimming: 7 bases; junction bases outside the gene matches: 3. The CDR3 consists of 13 residues. The CDR3 coding sequence is TGTGCCAGCAGGGTGACAGGGAATTCACCCCTCCACTTT. Amino acids: CASRVTGNSPLHF.

The rearrangement links TRBV9 to TRBJ2-1; TRBD2 agrees at 12 bases. The CDR3 has 14 residues. Trimming took 3 bases from V and 7 from J; bases not matched to a gene: 2. Germline V CDR1 and CDR2: SGDLS, YYNGEE. The CDR3 bases are TGTGCCAGCAGCGACGGGACTAGCGGGAATGAGCAGTTCTTC. This translates into CASSDGTSGNEQFF.

The gene calls are TRBV12-3 or TRBV12-4 and TRBJ2-7; maybe TRBD1 (6 bases). The CDR3 loop spans 13 amino acids. V dropped 4 bases and J dropped 4 bases, with 11 bases sitting between them. CDR3 sequence reads: CASSYHQGYEQYF. CDR3 bases: TGTGCCAGCAGTTATCATCAGGGGTACGAGCAGTACTTC.

The V gene is TRBV6-5, the J gene TRBJ2-5; perhaps TRBD1 as D (6 bases). Per the germline V gene, CDR1 is MNHEY and CDR2 is SVGAGI. With 4 bases removed from V and 8 bases from J, the gap between germline ends came to 17 bases. The CDR3 sequence is 14 residues long. CDR3 protein: CASSSGQGQVTQYF. The CDR3 bases are TGTGCCAGCAGTTCAGGGCAGGGACAAGTCACCCAGTACTTC.

This chain joins TRBV19 and TRBJ1-5; 11 bases are a match to TRBD1. Germline loops: CDR1 LNHDA, CDR2 SQIVND (reference sequence). V lost 1 base and J lost 6; bases outside the gene matches: 11. The CDR3 has 18 residues. CDR3 nucleotides: TGTGCCAGTAGTATAGTGGGTAAGGACAGGGGGCTCGGTCAGCCCCAGCATTTT. It codes for CASSIVGKDRGLGQPQHF.

A single count supports this clone. The rearrangement uses TRBV10-3 and TRBJ1-2; D is perhaps TRBD1 (5 bases). This CDR3 spans 17 amino acids. Germline V gene data show CDR1 as ENHRY and CDR2 as SYGVKD. The V end was cut by 0 bases, the J end by 4 bases, with 18 bases between. The CDR3, as DNA: TGTGCCATCAGTGAGTCGAATCCGGGGGGACGAAGCTATGGCTACACCTTC. It specifies CAISESNPGGRSYGYTF.

The J gene is TRBJ2-3, the V gene TRBV7-2, with a possible D match to TRBD1 (5 bases). This CDR3 comprises 15 residues. Germline V gives CDR1 SGHTA, CDR2 FQGNSA. V was cut by 5 bases and J by 4 bases, with 16 bases left in between. The CDR3, as DNA: TGTGCCAGCAGCGTGCGTGGGGCAGCCCCAGATACGCAGTATTTT. Its protein is CASSVRGAAPDTQYF. Variable domain in full (rest from reference TRBV7-2 and TRBJ2-3): GAGVSQSPSNKVTEKGKDVELRCDPISGHTALYWYRQSLGQGLEFLIYFQGNSAPDKSGLPSDRFSAERTGGSVSTLTIQRTQQEDSAVYLCASSVRGAAPDTQYFGPGTRLTVL.

The chain employs TRBV13 and TRBJ1-2; D possibly corresponds to TRBD1 (6 bases). This CDR3 region has 13 residues. V lost 5 bases and J 7 bases, leaving 14 bases between the germline ends. Germline V gives CDR1 PRHDT, CDR2 FYEKMQ (reference sequence). This CDR3 is CASSRTDRFGYTF. The CDR3 coding sequence is TGTGCCAGCAGCCGGACAGACCGTTTTGGCTACACCTTC.

The chain links TRBV19 to TRBJ1-2, with 8 bases aligning to TRBD1. The CDR3 spans 13 residues. The J segment lost 8 bases and the V segment lost 4 bases, leaving 6 bases of the junction unmatched. The germline gives CDR1 LNHDA, CDR2 SQIVND (reference sequence). The CDR3 DNA follows: TGTGCCAGTAGTACTAGGACAGGGCGAGGCTACACCTTC. It translates to CASSTRTGRGYTF.

This chain uses TRBV14 with TRBJ1-1; the D is unclear. Germline V gene lookup returns CDR1 SGHDN and CDR2 FVKESK. CDR3 length: 13 residues. Trimming pared 1 base from V and 4 bases from J, leaving 7 bases between. The CDR3, as DNA: TGTGCCAGCAGCCAAGGGAGAAGCACTGAAGCTTTCTTT. Translating gives CASSQGRSTEAFF.

V gene TRBV19 combines with J gene TRBJ1-2, with a tentative D call TRBD1 (5 bases). The CDR3 runs 13 residues. From germline, CDR1 is LNHDA and CDR2 SQIVND (reference sequence). V dropped 9 bases and J dropped 9 bases, with 20 bases sitting between them. This CDR3 reads CARKPGRFFRYTF. DNA of the CDR3: TGTGCCAGGAAGCCGGGGCGATTTTTCCGCTACACCTTC.